These 29 T cell receptor beta chains came from one sample sequenced in a study of T cell responses to AZD1222 COVID-19 vaccine. Profiling relied on immunoSEQ multiplex PCR, and the TCRdb table lists in-frame clones only, not all of them. The repertoire has roughly 140,000 clones, 85% to 95% of them found once; the top ten carry roughly 12%. Specimen: peripheral blood, collected after recovery from COVID-19. All receptors come from an adult who had recovered from COVID-19.

The rearrangement joins TRBV6-1 to TRBJ2-7; a weak D match, TRBD1 (6 bases). This CDR3 spans 16 amino acids. In germline, CDR1 is MNHNS, CDR2 SASEGT. The V end was cut by 0 bases, the J end by 1 base, with 13 bases between. The CDR3 loop is CASSEAGTHLSYEQYF. In DNA form, the CDR3 reads TGTGCCAGCAGTGAAGCCGGGACACACCTTTCCTACGAGCAGTACTTC.

DNA of the CDR3: TGTGCCATCAGCTTTTCAGGGGAATCCCTCACAGATACGCAGTATTTT. Encoded protein: CAISFSGESLTDTQYF. The chain links TRBV10-3 to TRBJ2-3; a weak D match, TRBD1 (6 bases). The germline V gene encodes CDR1 ENHRY and CDR2 SYGVKD. Trimming took 6 bases from V and 2 from J, leaving 18 bases between them. The CDR3 is 16 residues long.

The chain couples TRBV6-6 to TRBJ1-6; perhaps TRBD1 as D (6 bases). The CDR3 length is 15 residues. Per germline, CDR1 MNHNY and CDR2 SVGAGI (reference sequence). V was cut by 4 bases and J by 7 bases, with 14 bases left in between. The CDR3 spells CASSLRGQRNSPLHF. The CDR3 nucleotides read TGTGCCAGCAGTTTACGTGGACAGAGGAATTCACCCCTCCACTTT.

The gene calls are TRBV5-1 and TRBJ2-5; D gene ambiguous. V was pared by 0 bases and J by 2 bases, with 11 bases between. The CDR3 totals 15 residues. Germline values: CDR1 SGHRS, CDR2 YFSETQ. CDR3: CASSLGSGIQETQYF. The CDR3 DNA is TGCGCCAGCAGCTTGGGGTCAGGCATACAAGAGACCCAGTACTTC.

The chain couples TRBV3-1 (or the pseudogene TRBV3-2) to TRBJ2-2, with D tentatively TRBD1 or TRBD2 (6 bases each). The V end lost 4 bases, the J end lost 1 base, and 13 bases lay between the germline ends. The CDR3 is 16 residues long. The germline gives CDR1 LGHDT, CDR2 YNNKEL (reference sequence). The CDR3 protein is CASSLRTAGNTGELFF. DNA of the CDR3: TGTGCCAGCAGCCTAAGGACAGCGGGGAACACCGGGGAGCTGTTTTTT.

This clone has a single count. The chain carries TRBV19 and TRBJ2-7; D is undetermined. The V gene's germline CDR1 is LNHDA and CDR2 SQIVND (reference sequence). V was shortened by 4 bases and J by 1 base, with 8 bases between the two germline ends. The CDR3 extends over 13 amino acids. CDR3 residues: CASSTRHSYEQYF. The CDR3 nucleotides are TGTGCCAGTAGTACCCGACATTCCTACGAGCAGTACTTC.

The chain carries TRBV28 and TRBJ2-5; no firm D call. From germline, CDR1 is MDHEN and CDR2 SYDVKM. This CDR3 comprises 13 residues. Trimming removed 3 bases from V and 0 bases from J, with 5 bases in between. CDR3 nucleotide sequence: TGTGCCAGCAGTTTCACAGACCAAGAGACCCAGTACTTC. This translates into CASSFTDQETQYF.

The chain carries TRBV15 and TRBJ1-4; no definite D call. Germline V gene data show CDR1 as LNHNV and CDR2 as YYDKDF (reference sequence). The CDR3 contains 15 residues. Trimming removed 0 bases from V and 7 bases from J, with 12 bases in between. CDR3 protein: CATSREIGQSEKLFF. CDR3 in DNA: TGTGCCACCAGCAGAGAGATCGGGCAGTCTGAAAAACTGTTTTTT.

This chain joins TRBV9 and TRBJ2-2, with D possibly being TRBD1 (5 bases). CDR1 and CDR2 (germline): SGDLS, YYNGEE. The CDR3 extends over 13 amino acids. The V end lost 7 bases, the J end lost 1 base, and 8 bases lay between the germline ends. CDR3 protein: CASDRENTGELFF. Written as DNA, the CDR3 is TGTGCCAGCGACAGAGAGAACACCGGGGAGCTGTTTTTT.

V is TRBV6-5 and J is TRBJ1-4, with a possible D match to TRBD1 (5 bases). In germline, CDR1 is MNHEY, CDR2 SVGAGI. The CDR3 loop spans 15 amino acids. The germline V and J ends were trimmed by 7 bases and 8 bases, with 20 bases remaining between them. The DNA for the CDR3 is TGTGCCAGCAAGGAGGGGCAGGGTCTAGAAGAAAAACTGTTTTTT. Translating it yields CASKEGQGLEEKLFF.

V is TRBV9 and J is TRBJ2-2; D is perhaps TRBD2 (5 bases). The length of the CDR3 is 17 residues. Germline V lookup: CDR1 SGDLS, CDR2 YYNGEE. Trimming pared 0 bases from V and 2 bases from J, leaving 14 bases between. In DNA, the CDR3 is TGTGCCAGCAGCGTAGGCCGAGAGGGCCCTAACACCGGGGAGCTGTTTTTT. Translating it yields CASSVGREGPNTGELFF.

The chain has TRBV2 and TRBJ1-2; D is uncertain. Germline V lookup: CDR1 SNHLY, CDR2 FYNNEI. CDR3 length equals 12 residues. Trimming took off 9 bases at V and 2 bases at J, with 10 bases between the two ends. Written as DNA, the CDR3 is TGTGCCAGTCCCGTGGGGAACTATGGCTACACCTTC. This gives the protein CASPVGNYGYTF.

This chain connects TRBV7-2 to TRBJ1-1; TRBD1 matches at 10 bases. The germline V gene encodes CDR1 SGHTA and CDR2 FQGNSA. V lost 5 bases and J lost 2; bases outside the gene matches: 2. The CDR3 has 14 residues. CDR3 region: CASSRDRGNTEAFF. CDR3 DNA: TGTGCCAGCAGCAGGGACAGGGGTAACACTGAAGCTTTCTTT.

The chain carries TRBV6-5 and TRBJ2-7; possible D gene TRBD1, 5 bases. CDR1 and CDR2 from the germline V gene are MNHEY and SVGAGI. The CDR3 has 13 amino acids. Trimming removed 8 bases at V and 3 bases at J, with 14 bases between. CDR3 nucleotides: TGTGCCAGCTGCCCAAGGGGCAGCTACGAGCAGTACTTC. As protein: CASCPRGSYEQYF.

This chain links TRBV3-1 (or the pseudogene TRBV3-2) with TRBJ2-1; 11 bases agree with TRBD2. CDR1 is LGHDT and CDR2 is YNNKEL in the germline V gene (reference sequence). After removal of 1 base from V and 1 base from J, the junction contained 6 bases not matched to a gene. The CDR3 length is 18 residues. In nucleotides, the CDR3 is TGTGCCAGCAGCCAAGTCTATGCTAGCGGGAGGTCCTACAATGAGCAGTTCTTC. It codes for CASSQVYASGRSYNEQFF.

A remark on this clone: The junction departs from germline at one end; a sequencing error may be responsible. The V gene is TRBV28, the J gene TRBJ1-6, with D possibly TRBD1 on 6 matching bases. In germline, CDR1 is MDHEN, CDR2 SYDVKM. The CDR3 has 13 residues. The CDR3 reads CATSRQENSPLHF. The DNA for the CDR3 is TGTGCCACCAGTCGACAGGAGAATTCACCCCTCCACTTT. Filled out from reference TRBV28 and TRBJ1-6, the complete variable domain reads DVKVTQSSRYLVKRTGEKVFLECVQDMDHENMFWYRQDPGLGLRLIYFSYDVKMKEKGDIPEGYSVSREKKERFSLILESASTNQTSMYLCATSRQENSPLHFGNGTRLTVT.

This sequence joins TRBV5-1 and TRBJ1-5; D gene ambiguous. CDR1 and CDR2 from the germline V gene are SGHRS and YFSETQ. V was clipped by 0 bases and J by 2 bases, with 9 bases between them. This CDR3 comprises 15 residues. CDR3 loop: CASSLDSSGNQPQHF. In DNA, the CDR3 is TGCGCCAGCAGCTTGGATAGCAGCGGCAATCAGCCCCAGCATTTT.

The rearrangement links TRBV28 to TRBJ2-1, with TRBD2 matching over 7 bases. Germline V gives CDR1 MDHEN, CDR2 SYDVKM. With V trimmed by 6 bases and J by 5 bases, 7 bases remained unmatched. The CDR3 spans 14 residues. The CDR3 sequence is CASSPLTSHNEQFF. The CDR3 coding sequence is TGTGCCAGCAGCCCCTTGACTAGCCACAATGAGCAGTTCTTC.

The chain links TRBV4-1 to TRBJ1-6, with a weak D call TRBD1 (5 bases). V was trimmed by 0 bases and J by 10 bases, leaving 10 bases between them. This CDR3 contains 14 residues. Germline values: CDR1 MGHRA, CDR2 YSYEKL. CDR3 coding DNA: TGCGCCAGCAGCCAAGATCCAGGGCGGTCACCCCTCCACTTT. Protein sequence: CASSQDPGRSPLHF.

The rearrangement uses TRBV5-1 and TRBJ2-3, with TRBD2 matching over 14 bases. The junction had 6 bases not matched to a gene; V was cut back by 4 bases and J by 8 bases. The germline gives CDR1 SGHRS, CDR2 YFSETQ. This CDR3 contains 15 residues. CDR3 bases: TGCGCCAGCAGCCATGGGACTAGCGGGAGCGGTACGCAGTATTTT. Encoded protein: CASSHGTSGSGTQYF. The full variable domain, with the rest looked up from reference TRBV5-1 and TRBJ2-3, is KAGVTQTPRYLIKTRGQQVTLSCSPISGHRSVSWYQQTPGQGLQFLFEYFSETQRNKGNFPGRFSGRQFSNSRSEMNVSTLELGDSALYLCASSHGTSGSGTQYFGPGTRLTVL.

V is TRBV12-3 or TRBV12-4 and J is TRBJ1-4; D is unresolved. CDR3 size: 12 residues. V lost 6 bases, J lost 8 bases, and 10 bases lay in between. The CDR3: CASSLEYEKLFF. The CDR3, as DNA: TGTGCCAGCAGCCTAGAGTACGAAAAACTGTTTTTT.

The V call is TRBV6-6, the J call TRBJ2-1, with 7 bases that match TRBD1. Germline CDR1 and CDR2: MNHNY and SVGAGI (reference sequence). This CDR3 spans 14 amino acids. The V and J ends lost 8 bases and 8 bases, in that order; junction bases with no gene match: 12. In DNA form, the CDR3 reads TGTGCCAGCGCCGGGACAGTCCTCAGGGATGAGCAGTTCTTC. Translated: CASAGTVLRDEQFF.

V is TRBV25-1 and J is TRBJ1-2; D might be TRBD1 (5 bases). This CDR3 region has 14 residues. V was cut by 2 bases and J by 4 bases, with 11 bases left in between. Per the germline V gene, CDR1 is MGHDK and CDR2 is SYGVNS. CDR3 region: CASSERRQTYGYTF. CDR3 coding DNA: TGTGCCAGCAGTGAACGGCGACAGACCTATGGCTACACCTTC.

The rearrangement joins TRBV27 to TRBJ1-5, with no clear D. The CDR3 consists of 13 residues. V lost 7 bases, J lost 4 bases, and 11 bases lay in between. Germline V CDR1 and CDR2: MNHEY, SMNVEV (reference sequence). Here the CDR3 reads CASMPGANQPQHF. In DNA form, the CDR3 reads TGTGCCAGCATGCCGGGTGCTAATCAGCCCCAGCATTTT.

The chain joins TRBV15 to TRBJ2-2; D possibly corresponds to TRBD2 (5 bases). Between the trimmed V and J ends, which lost 1 base and 4 bases, there was a span of 10 bases. In germline, CDR1 is LNHNV, CDR2 YYDKDF (reference sequence). This CDR3 is built from 15 residues. The CDR3 protein is CATSRGRIPTGELFF. CDR3 in DNA: TGTGCCACCAGCAGAGGGAGGATTCCCACCGGGGAGCTGTTTTTT.

The genes are TRBV5-6 and TRBJ2-5, with 7 positions matching TRBD1. Germline V gene data show CDR1 as SGHDT and CDR2 as YYEEEE. The CDR3 is 14 amino acids. Trimming at V came to 6 bases and at J to 5 bases, leaving 10 bases not matched to a gene. The CDR3 DNA sequence: TGTGCCAGCACCTTAACAGGGGTCCCTGAGACCCAGTACTTC. It specifies CASTLTGVPETQYF. Variable domain in full (rest from reference TRBV5-6 and TRBJ2-5): DAGVTQSPTHLIKTRGQQVTLRCSPKSGHDTVSWYQQALGQGPQFIFQYYEEEERQRGNFPDRFSGHQFPNYSSELNVNALLLGDSALYLCASTLTGVPETQYFGPGTRLLVL.

The chain recombines TRBV28 with TRBJ1-1; possibly TRBD1 for D (6 bases). CDR1 and CDR2 from the germline V gene are MDHEN and SYDVKM. The V end was cut by 5 bases, the J end by 6 bases, with 10 bases between. This CDR3 has 12 residues. The CDR3 loop reads CASSVGAAEAFF. Written as DNA, the CDR3 is TGTGCCAGCAGTGTGGGGGCCGCTGAAGCTTTCTTT.

The rearrangement uses TRBV19 and TRBJ1-4; D not resolved. Per germline, CDR1 LNHDA and CDR2 SQIVND (reference sequence). There are 11 residues in the CDR3. V was pared by 4 bases and J by 7 bases, with 4 bases between. CDR3 in DNA: TGTGCCAGTAGTAGGTCTGAAAAACTGTTTTTT. It is translated as CASSRSEKLFF.

This chain links TRBV7-6 with TRBJ2-7; D gene ambiguous. The V gene lost 0 bases and the J gene lost 0 bases, with 12 bases spanning the gap. The CDR3 totals 16 residues. Per the germline V gene, CDR1 is SGHVS and CDR2 is FNYEAQ. The CDR3 protein is CASSLAPTSSSYEQYF. The CDR3 DNA sequence: TGTGCCAGCAGCTTAGCCCCGACGTCCAGCTCCTACGAGCAGTACTTC.